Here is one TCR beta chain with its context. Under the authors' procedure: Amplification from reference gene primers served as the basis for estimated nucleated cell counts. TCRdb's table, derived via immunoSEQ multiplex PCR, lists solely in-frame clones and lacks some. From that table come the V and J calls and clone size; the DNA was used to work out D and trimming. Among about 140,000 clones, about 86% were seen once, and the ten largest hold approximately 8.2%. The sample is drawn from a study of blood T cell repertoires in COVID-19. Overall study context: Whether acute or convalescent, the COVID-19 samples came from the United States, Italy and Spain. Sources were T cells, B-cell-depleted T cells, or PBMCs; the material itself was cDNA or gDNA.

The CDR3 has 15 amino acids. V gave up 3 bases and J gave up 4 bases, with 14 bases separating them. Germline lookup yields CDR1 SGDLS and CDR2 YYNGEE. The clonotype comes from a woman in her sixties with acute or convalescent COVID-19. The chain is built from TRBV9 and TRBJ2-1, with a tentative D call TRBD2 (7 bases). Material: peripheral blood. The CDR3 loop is CASSATGGPYNEQFF. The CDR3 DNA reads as TGTGCCAGCAGCGCCACGGGGGGCCCGTACAATGAGCAGTTCTTC. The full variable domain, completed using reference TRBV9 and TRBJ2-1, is DSGVTQTPKHLITATGQRVTLRCSPRSGDLSVYWYQQSLDQGLQFLIQYYNGEERAKGNILERFSAQQFPDLHSELNLSSLELGDSALYFCASSATGGPYNEQFFGPGTRLTVL.